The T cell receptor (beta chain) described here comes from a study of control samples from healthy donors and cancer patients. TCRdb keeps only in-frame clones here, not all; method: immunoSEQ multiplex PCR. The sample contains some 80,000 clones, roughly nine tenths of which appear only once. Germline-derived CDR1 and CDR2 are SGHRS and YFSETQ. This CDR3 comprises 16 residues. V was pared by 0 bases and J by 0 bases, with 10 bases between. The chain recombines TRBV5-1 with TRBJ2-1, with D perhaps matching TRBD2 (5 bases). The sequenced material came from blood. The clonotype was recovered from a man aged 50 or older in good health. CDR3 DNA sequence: TGCGCCAGCAGCTTGGATATGGGGAGCTCCTACAATGAGCAGTTCTTC. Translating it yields CASSLDMGSSYNEQFF.